This is a list of T cell receptor beta chains from one sample in a study of T cell responses to AZD1222 COVID-19 vaccine. The method was immunoSEQ multiplex PCR; TCRdb's version includes in-frame clones alone and lacks a portion of them. The sample records just over 150,000 clones, roughly nine tenths being singletons. The source was peripheral blood, collected 28 days after the second AZD1222 dose. All receptors come from an adult who received the AZD1222 COVID-19 vaccine. CDR3s include the opening cysteine and the closing phenylalanine or tryptophan. Each record gives: D gene, J gene, V gene, clone size, CDR3 protein, CDR3 DNA. D genes are given only for firm matches. Clone size is stated in some rows and not others, as once, few, many or a class when expanded.

NA | TRBJ1-5 | TRBV4-1 | NA | CASSQFGHQPQHF | TGCGCCAGCAGCCAATTCGGGCATCAGCCCCAGCATTTT
NA | TRBJ1-6 | TRBV27 | NA | CASSLDPRGNSPLHF | TGTGCCAGCAGTTTGGACCCCCGGGGGAATTCACCCCTCCACTTT
TRBD1 | TRBJ1-5 | TRBV19 | NA | CASSISDRINQPQHF | TGTGCCAGTAGTATATCGGACAGGATCAATCAGCCCCAGCATTTT
TRBD1 | TRBJ2-5 | TRBV9 | NA | CASSAGTGFLETQYF | TGTGCCAGCAGCGCCGGGACAGGGTTTCTGGAGACCCAGTACTTC
NA | TRBJ1-3 | TRBV5-1 | NA | CASSLPAISGNTIYF | TGCGCCAGCAGCTTGCCTGCGATCTCTGGAAACACCATATATTTT
NA | TRBJ1-5 | TRBV7-9 | NA | CASSPGTKSQPQHF | TGTGCCAGCAGCCCCGGGACTAAGAGTCAGCCCCAGCATTTT
NA | TRBJ1-2 | TRBV7-2 | NA | CASSLDGVGGYTF | TGTGCCAGCAGCTTAGACGGGGTTGGCGGCTACACCTTC
NA | TRBJ1-5 | TRBV27 | NA | CASSFGGNQPQHF | TGTGCCAGCAGTTTTGGGGGAAATCAGCCCCAGCATTTT
NA | TRBJ1-2 | TRBV6-5 | NA | CASRSVMGQYYGYTF | TGTGCCAGCAGGAGTGTTATGGGGCAGTACTATGGCTACACCTTC
NA | TRBJ1-1 | TRBV5-1 | NA | CASLLSGGTEAFF | TGCGCCAGCCTCCTTTCAGGCGGGACTGAAGCTTTCTTT
NA | TRBJ2-2 | TRBV15 | NA | CATSRDRQHTGELFF | TGTGCCACCAGCAGAGATCGACAGCACACCGGGGAGCTGTTTTTT
NA | TRBJ1-1 | TRBV5-5 | NA | CASSIGSVWENTEAFF | TGTGCCAGCAGCATTGGATCTGTGTGGGAGAACACTGAAGCTTTCTTT
NA | TRBJ1-1 | TRBV11-2 | NA | CASWRGMNTEAFF | TGTGCCAGCTGGCGGGGGATGAACACTGAAGCTTTCTTT
TRBD1 | TRBJ1-1 | TRBV7-2 | NA | CASSLAGQGLRTEAFF | TGTGCCAGCAGCTTAGCCGGACAGGGCCTGCGCACTGAAGCTTTCTTT
TRBD2 | TRBJ2-7 | TRBV3-1/TRBV3-2 | NA | CASSQVPGTRSHEQYF | TGTGCCAGCAGCCAAGTTCCCGGGACTAGATCCCACGAGCAGTACTTC
TRBD1 | TRBJ1-1 | TRBV5-1 | NA | CASSRPGTGVGNTEAFF | TGCGCCAGCAGCCGCCCCGGGACAGGGGTGGGGAACACTGAAGCTTTCTTT
NA | TRBJ1-4 | TRBV2 | once | CASRRNLGEEKLFF | TGTGCCAGCAGACGAAACCTGGGGGAGGAAAAACTGTTTTTT
NA | TRBJ1-2 | TRBV21-1 | NA | CASTEKPLTSTVNYGYTF | TGTGCCAGCACCGAAAAGCCCCTCACCTCGACCGTTAATTATGGCTACACCTTC
NA | TRBJ1-6 | TRBV28 | NA | CASAPGDSPLHF | TGTGCCAGCGCCCCTGGAGACTCACCCCTCCACTTT
NA | TRBJ2-1 | TRBV7-3 | NA | CASSASGGTTYNEQFF | TGTGCCAGCAGCGCCTCTGGGGGGACGACCTACAATGAGCAGTTCTTC
TRBD1 | TRBJ2-5 | TRBV14 | once | CASSQRQGGRETQYF | TGTGCCAGCAGCCAACGACAGGGGGGTCGAGAGACCCAGTACTTC
TRBD2 | TRBJ2-2 | TRBV13 | NA | CASSLSARLAGDTGELFF | TGTGCCAGCAGCTTAAGCGCGAGGTTAGCGGGTGACACTGGGGAGCTGTTTTTT
NA | TRBJ2-4 | TRBV27 | NA | CASSLLGAKNIQYF | TGTGCCAGCAGTTTGCTGGGGGCCAAAAACATTCAGTACTTC
NA | TRBJ2-2 | TRBV11-3 | NA | CASSPGTGELFF | TGTGCCAGCAGCCCCGGAACCGGGGAGCTGTTTTTT
NA | TRBJ2-7 | TRBV7-8 | NA | CASSLGTPREQYF | TGTGCCAGCAGCCTAGGGACCCCCCGCGAGCAGTACTTC
NA | TRBJ1-1 | TRBV25-1 | once | CASVRASEAFF | TGTGCCAGCGTTCGGGCTTCTGAAGCTTTCTTT